A single sample is the source of the 26 T cell receptor beta chains below, sequenced in a study of cytomegalovirus exposure and HLA in healthy donors. PCR was performed using 60 Vbeta and 13 Jbeta primers. Sequencing used immunoSEQ multiplex PCR; TCRdb keeps in-frame clones, though not all of them. The sample records approximately 170,000 clones, almost 80% being singletons. The sample was PBMCs. Receptors originate from a woman between 18 and 29 years old in good health and CMV-seronegative.

V gene TRBV27 combines with J gene TRBJ2-7, with 7 bases that match TRBD1. The ends lost 0 bases at V and 5 bases at J; junction bases unmatched: 4. The germline V gene has CDR1 MNHEY and CDR2 SMNVEV (reference sequence). The CDR3 spans 14 residues. The CDR3 region is CASSLSGQIHEQYF. The CDR3 region has the DNA TGTGCCAGCAGTTTATCGGGACAGATCCACGAGCAGTACTTC.

The chain employs TRBV21-1 and TRBJ1-5; TRBD1, the D gene given by the table, was not confirmed from the DNA. TRBV21-1 is a listed pseudogene. The CDR3 has 15 residues. This chain's CDR3 is CASSKGDRDNQPQHF. CDR3 nucleotide sequence: TGTGCCAGCAGCAAGGGGGACAGGGACAATCAGCCCCAGCATTTT.

The chain combines TRBV19 with TRBJ1-1; D is undetermined. Germline assignment: CDR1 LNHDA and CDR2 SQIVND (reference sequence). Trimming stripped 2 bases from V and 4 bases from J, with 8 bases between. The CDR3 has 13 residues. CDR3 protein: CASSISGSTEAFF. The DNA of the CDR3 is TGTGCCAGTAGTATATCTGGGAGCACTGAAGCTTTCTTT.

This chain joins TRBV9 and TRBJ2-5; 8 positions match TRBD2. CDR3 length: 14 amino acids. With 0 bases clipped from V and 5 bases from J, the junction kept 3 bases outside the gene matches. Germline loops: CDR1 SGDLS, CDR2 YYNGEE. The CDR3 is CASSVESGSETQYF. The CDR3 coding sequence is TGTGCCAGCAGCGTAGAAAGCGGGAGTGAGACCCAGTACTTC.

The CDR3 region is CASYSGSEQYF. CDR3 bases: TGTGCCAGTTATAGCGGGTCCGAGCAGTACTTC. This chain connects TRBV7-9 to TRBJ2-7; 7 positions agree with TRBD2. V was clipped by 9 bases and J by 6 bases; unmatched bases: 5. This CDR3 has 11 amino acids. CDR1 is SEHNR, CDR2 FQNEAQ, per germline (reference sequence).

The V and J genes are TRBV7-2 and TRBJ2-7, with D maybe TRBD1 (6 bases). The ends were cut back, 5 bases at V and 5 bases at J, with 10 bases in the middle. The germline V gene has CDR1 SGHTA and CDR2 FQGNSA. CDR3 length equals 12 residues. CDR3 sequence: CASSPQGNEQYF. DNA for the CDR3: TGTGCCAGCAGCCCACAGGGAAACGAGCAGTACTTC.

The chain employs TRBV5-6 and TRBJ1-5; D call uncertain. The V gene lost 4 bases and the J gene lost 0 bases, with 5 bases spanning the gap. CDR3 length: 13 residues. Germline V gene lookup returns CDR1 SGHDT and CDR2 YYEEEE. The CDR3 reads CASSTYSNQPQHF. DNA for the CDR3: TGTGCCAGCAGCACTTATAGCAATCAGCCCCAGCATTTT.

The chain uses TRBV15 and TRBJ2-7, with 11 bases aligning to TRBD1. The ends lost 8 bases at V and 4 bases at J; junction bases unmatched: 4. CDR1 is LNHNV and CDR2 is YYDKDF in the germline V gene (reference sequence). The length of the CDR3 is 13 residues. The CDR3 is CATRTGGRYEQYF. DNA for the CDR3: TGTGCCACCCGGACAGGGGGCAGGTACGAGCAGTACTTC.

This clone was counted only a few times. V usage is TRBV6-1 and J usage is TRBJ1-2, with 7 bases matching TRBD1. The CDR3 runs 13 residues. Trimming cost V 8 bases and J 0 bases; bases outside gene matches: 3. Germline V CDR1 and CDR2: MNHNS, SASEGT. CDR3 protein: CASQTGANYGYTF. DNA of the CDR3: TGTGCCAGCCAAACAGGGGCTAACTATGGCTACACCTTC.

The V call is TRBV10-2, the J call TRBJ1-1; tentative D call: TRBD1 (5 bases). The CDR3 has 17 residues. Germline V gene lookup returns CDR1 WSHSY and CDR2 SAAADI. Between the trimmed V and J ends, which lost 1 base and 7 bases, there was a span of 22 bases. CDR3 sequence reads: CASSEFAGTSVPIEAFF. The CDR3 region has the DNA TGCGCCAGCAGTGAGTTTGCAGGGACTTCCGTACCCATTGAAGCTTTCTTT.

The chain is built from TRBV27 and TRBJ1-5, with 7 bases identical to TRBD1. CDR1 is MNHEY, CDR2 SMNVEV, per germline (reference sequence). V dropped 2 bases and J dropped 3; count of bases not matched to a gene: 1. The CDR3 has 14 residues. The CDR3 protein is CASSLEGANQPQHF. In nucleotides, the CDR3 is TGTGCCAGCAGTTTAGAGGGGGCCAATCAGCCCCAGCATTTT.

This clone was recorded many times. The chain couples TRBV19 to TRBJ2-3; 7 bases line up with TRBD1. The CDR3 is made up of 19 amino acids. From germline, CDR1 is LNHDA and CDR2 SQIVND (reference sequence). The V gene end was trimmed by 1 base and the J gene end by 5 bases; junction bases not matched to a gene: 18. In DNA form, the CDR3 reads TGTGCCAGTAGTATAGCCGGGACAGAGACTACGTTTGGTTTAGATACGCAGTATTTT. The encoded protein is CASSIAGTETTFGLDTQYF.

The rearrangement joins TRBV6-6 to TRBJ2-7; no clear D. Germline V gene data show CDR1 as MNHNY and CDR2 as SVGAGI (reference sequence). CDR3 length: 13 amino acids. Trimming cost V 2 bases and J 4 bases, with 9 bases left between them. CDR3 region: CASSYAQTYEQYF. The DNA of the CDR3 is TGTGCCAGCAGTTACGCACAGACGTACGAGCAGTACTTC.

This rearrangement joins TRBV10-3 to TRBJ1-4; 8 nucleotides align to TRBD1. The V gene's germline CDR1 is ENHRY and CDR2 SYGVKD. This CDR3 is built from 15 residues. V dropped 2 bases and J dropped 5; count of bases not matched to a gene: 4. This chain's CDR3 is CAISEATGENEKLFF. Written as DNA, the CDR3 is TGTGCCATCAGTGAGGCGACAGGGGAAAATGAAAAACTGTTTTTT.

The chain carries TRBV19 and TRBJ2-2, with 7 nucleotides matching TRBD1. The CDR3 is made up of 15 amino acids. The V gene's germline CDR1 is LNHDA and CDR2 SQIVND (reference sequence). Unmatched junction bases numbered 6, after V lost 6 bases and J lost 2 bases. The CDR3 region is CASRPGQLNTGELFF. The CDR3 nucleotides read TGTGCCAGTAGGCCGGGACAGCTTAACACCGGGGAGCTGTTTTTT.

The CDR3 protein is CASSGTENQPQHF. DNA of the CDR3: TGTGCCAGCAGTGGGACAGAAAATCAGCCCCAGCATTTT. J is TRBJ1-5 and V is TRBV25-1, with D possibly being TRBD1 (6 bases). Trimming shortened V by 4 bases and J by 4 bases, and 8 bases separated the two germline ends. Germline loops: CDR1 MGHDK, CDR2 SYGVNS. The CDR3 sequence is 13 residues long.

This clone was found a few times. This chain links TRBV29-1 with TRBJ1-2; no clear D. There are 15 residues in the CDR3. Germline CDR1 is SQVTM and CDR2 is ANQGSEA. V lost 2 bases to trimming and J lost 0 bases, with 13 bases between them. The CDR3 sequence is CSVEPSGGPNYGYTF. Written as DNA, the CDR3 is TGCAGCGTTGAACCAAGCGGAGGGCCTAACTATGGCTACACCTTC.

This chain links TRBV2 with TRBJ1-2; D perhaps matches TRBD1 (5 bases). The CDR3 length is 17 residues. Looked up from germline, CDR1 is SNHLY and CDR2 is FYNNEI. V dropped 6 bases and J dropped 4 bases, with 24 bases sitting between them. This CDR3 is CASSLGGTEQRVYGYTF. The CDR3 bases are TGTGCCAGCAGCCTCGGGGGTACAGAGCAACGCGTCTATGGCTACACCTTC.

This clone appeared once. The chain joins TRBV28 to TRBJ1-2; the D is unclear. V was trimmed by 3 bases and J by 6 bases, leaving 11 bases between them. Germline lookup yields CDR1 MDHEN and CDR2 SYDVKM. The CDR3 runs to 13 residues. This chain's CDR3 is CASSLLGADGYTF. CDR3 nucleotide sequence: TGTGCCAGCAGTTTGTTAGGAGCGGATGGCTACACCTTC.

Details on this clone: Its ends do not fully match the called genes, so a read error is possible. The chain is built from TRBV7-7 and TRBJ2-7, with D perhaps matching TRBD2 (6 bases). CDR3 length: 15 amino acids. Germline CDR1 reads SSHAT; CDR2 reads FNYEAQ (reference sequence). The CDR3 region is CASSSGPGESYEQYF. In DNA, the CDR3 is TGTGCTAGCAGCTCAGGGCCGGGAGAGTCCTACGAGCAGTACTTC.

This clone was counted between two and nine times. The chain has TRBV4-2 and TRBJ2-3, with 9 bases identical to TRBD2. Germline values: CDR1 LGHNA, CDR2 YNFKEQ. The J segment lost 5 bases and the V segment lost 3 bases, leaving 15 bases of the junction unmatched. CDR3 length: 18 amino acids. CDR3 bases: TGTGCCAGCAGCCACCGTCTCGGTCAGCGGGGGGAGGTAGATACGCAGTATTTT. Translated, it gives CASSHRLGQRGEVDTQYF.

The chain couples TRBV2 to TRBJ2-1, with no clear D. Germline CDR1 SNHLY, CDR2 FYNNEI. V lost 7 bases and J lost 8, with 9 bases in between. This CDR3 region has 11 residues. This CDR3 reads CASNLHYEQFF. The DNA for the CDR3 is TGTGCCAGCAATTTACATTATGAGCAGTTCTTC. Combining the CDR3 with reference TRBV2 and TRBJ2-1 gives the whole variable domain EPEVTQTPSHQVTQMGQEVILRCVPISNHLYFYWYRQILGQKVEFLVSFYNNEISEKSEIFDDQFSVERPDGSNFTLKIRSTKLEDSAMYFCASNLHYEQFFGPGTRLTVL.

The genes are TRBV2 and TRBJ1-2; 8 positions agree with TRBD1. The CDR3 consists of 13 residues. Trimming at V came to 1 base and at J to 5 bases, leaving 0 bases not matched to a gene. From germline, CDR1 is SNHLY and CDR2 FYNNEI. The DNA for the CDR3 is TGTGCCAGCAGTGAAGGGACAGGGTATGGCTACACCTTC. It encodes CASSEGTGYGYTF.

This clone was observed a handful of times. This rearrangement joins TRBV18 to TRBJ2-5, with 8 bases matching TRBD1. Germline V lookup: CDR1 KGHSH, CDR2 LQKENI. There are 16 residues in the CDR3. The ends lost 3 bases at V and 6 bases at J; junction bases unmatched: 12. CDR3: CASSPMNQGAWKTQYF. In DNA form, the CDR3 reads TGTGCCAGCTCACCGATGAACCAGGGGGCCTGGAAGACCCAGTACTTC.

This clone has more than one count but fewer than ten. Other nucleotide sequences from this sample produce the same CDR3. The V and J genes are TRBV7-3 and TRBJ2-7; D not certain. The V and J ends lost 2 bases and 2 bases respectively, with 7 bases between them. Germline V gives CDR1 SGHTA, CDR2 FQGTGA. The CDR3 covers 13 residues. CDR3 sequence reads: CASSLDSPYEQYF. The CDR3 bases are TGTGCCAGCAGCTTAGACTCCCCCTACGAGCAGTACTTC.

The J gene is TRBJ2-7, the V gene TRBV28, with a weak D call TRBD1 (6 bases). This CDR3 is 14 amino acids long. The ends were cut back, 2 bases at V and 2 bases at J, with 10 bases in the middle. The germline CDR1 and CDR2 sequences are MDHEN and SYDVKM. CDR3 coding DNA: TGTGCCAGCAGTTTAATGGGGGCAGCCTACGAGCAGTACTTC. Translating it yields CASSLMGAAYEQYF.